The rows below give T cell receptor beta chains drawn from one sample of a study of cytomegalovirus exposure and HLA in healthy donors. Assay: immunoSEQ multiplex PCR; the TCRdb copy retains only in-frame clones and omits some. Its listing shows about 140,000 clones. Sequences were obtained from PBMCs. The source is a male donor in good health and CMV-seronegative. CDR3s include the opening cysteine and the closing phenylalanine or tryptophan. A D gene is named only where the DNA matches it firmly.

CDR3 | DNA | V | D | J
CASSYEAGANQPQHF | TGTGCCAGCAGTTACGAGGCAGGGGCAAATCAGCCCCAGCATTTT | TRBV6-6 | NA | TRBJ1-5
CSVITGQVYEGNEKLFF | TGCAGCGTTATAACGGGACAGGTCTACGAGGGTAATGAAAAACTGTTTTTT | TRBV29-1 | TRBD1 | TRBJ1-4
CATNRGESYEQYF | TGCGCCACCAACAGGGGCGAATCCTACGAGCAGTACTTC | TRBV10-2 | TRBD1 | TRBJ2-7
CSALQGTQYF | TGCAGTGCCCTACAGGGAACCCAGTACTTC | TRBV20-1 | NA | TRBJ2-5
CATSSTMDGLAGPFYEQYF | TGTGCCACCAGCAGTACTATGGACGGACTAGCAGGGCCTTTCTACGAGCAGTACTTC | TRBV15 | TRBD2 | TRBJ2-7
CASSLPPGPGDTEAFF | TGTGCCAGCAGCTTACCTCCGGGGCCAGGGGACACTGAAGCTTTCTTT | TRBV7-9 | NA | TRBJ1-1
CASGTRRETQYF | TGTGCCAGCGGGACTAGGCGGGAGACCCAGTACTTC | TRBV6-5 | TRBD2 | TRBJ2-5
CASSPSQGPGANVLTF | TGTGCCAGCTCACCGTCTCAGGGGCCCGGGGCCAACGTCCTGACTTTC | TRBV18 | NA | TRBJ2-6
CSAGQALAGNTEAFF | TGCAGCGCCGGACAGGCCCTAGCGGGGAACACTGAAGCTTTCTTT | TRBV29-1 | TRBD1 | TRBJ1-1
CASSYSDRANSPLHF | TGTGCCAGCAGTTACTCCGACAGGGCCAATTCACCCCTCCACTTT | TRBV6-5 | TRBD1 | TRBJ1-6
CASSRDRGNYNEQFF | TGTGCCAGCAGCCGGGACAGGGGGAATTACAATGAGCAGTTCTTC | TRBV6-4 | TRBD1 | TRBJ2-1
CASSEASSGTGELFF | TGTGCCAGCAGTGAAGCTTCGAGCGGCACCGGGGAGCTGTTTTTT | TRBV6-1 | NA | TRBJ2-2
CASSLNRGYEQYF | TGTGCCAGCAGCTTGAACCGGGGCTACGAGCAGTACTTC | TRBV5-6 | NA | TRBJ2-7
CASSLLPSGSKDEQFF | TGTGCCAGCAGCTTGCTGCCTAGCGGGAGTAAGGATGAGCAGTTCTTC | TRBV7-6 | TRBD2 | TRBJ2-1
CATSKQGYGNQPQHF | TGTGCCACCAGCAAACAGGGGTATGGGAATCAGCCCCAGCATTTT | TRBV15 | TRBD1 | TRBJ1-5
CASSQDLYGYTF | TGCGCCAGCAGCCAAGATTTATATGGCTACACCTTC | TRBV4-1 | NA | TRBJ1-2
CASNRGHMNTEAFF | TGTGCCTCAAACCGAGGCCACATGAACACTGAAGCTTTCTTT | TRBV30 | NA | TRBJ1-1
CASSLEGGNEQYF | TGTGCCAGCAGCTTAGAGGGGGGGAACGAGCAGTACTTC | TRBV7-2 | NA | TRBJ2-7
CASSSGQGLIGYTF | TGTGCCAGCAGTTCCGGACAGGGTTTGATTGGCTACACCTTC | TRBV6-5 | TRBD1 | TRBJ1-2
CASSYRGSYEQYF | TGTGCCAGCAGTTACAGGGGCTCCTACGAGCAGTACTTC | TRBV6-5 | NA | TRBJ2-7
CSVRTALNTEAFF | TGCAGCGTTCGGACAGCCTTGAACACTGAAGCTTTCTTT | TRBV29-1 | NA | TRBJ1-1
CASRGAEGSENNEQFF | TGTGCCAGCAGAGGGGCGGAGGGGAGCGAAAACAATGAGCAGTTCTTC | TRBV27 | NA | TRBJ2-1
CASSGPGQGFYEQYF | TGTGCCAGCAGTGGGCCGGGACAGGGGTTCTACGAGCAGTACTTC | TRBV2 | TRBD1 | TRBJ2-7
CASSVVEGNYGYTF | TGTGCCAGCAGCGTAGTCGAGGGAAACTATGGCTACACCTTC | TRBV9 | NA | TRBJ1-2
CAISDPTGGEYGYTF | TGTGCCATCAGTGATCCGACAGGGGGGGAGTATGGCTACACCTTC | TRBV10-3 | TRBD1 | TRBJ1-2
CAWREQGELFF | TGTGCCTGGAGAGAACAGGGTGAGCTGTTTTTT | TRBV30 | NA | TRBJ2-2
CATSHSGSSYNEQFF | TGTGCCACCTCTCATAGCGGGAGCTCCTACAATGAGCAGTTCTTC | TRBV19 | TRBD2 | TRBJ2-1
CASSALQGGGSSPLHF | TGTGCCAGCAGCGCTCTCCAGGGGGGAGGCAGTTCACCCCTCCACTTT | TRBV9 | TRBD1 | TRBJ1-6
CASSLSRTGELFF | TGTGCCAGCAGTTTATCGCGGACCGGGGAGCTGTTTTTT | TRBV27 | NA | TRBJ2-2
CASSLGYRDSPLHF | TGTGCCAGCAGCTTAGGGTACAGGGATTCACCCCTCCACTTT | TRBV7-3 | NA | TRBJ1-6
CASSAHSTGGYTF | TGTGCCAGCAGTGCCCACTCGACAGGGGGCTACACCTTC | TRBV6-1 | TRBD1 | TRBJ1-2
CASSGNPPGAPLNNEQFF | TGTGCCAGCAGCGGAAACCCTCCAGGGGCCCCCCTCAACAATGAGCAGTTCTTC | TRBV9 | NA | TRBJ2-1
CASSLAQGQSGNTIYF | TGTGCCAGCAGTTTGGCTCAGGGGCAGTCTGGAAACACCATATATTTT | TRBV6-6 | NA | TRBJ1-3
CASSLRTGELFF | TGTGCCAGCAGCTTACGCACCGGGGAGCTGTTTTTT | TRBV7-6 | NA | TRBJ2-2
CASSDWGGGTYEQYF | TGTGCCAGCAGTGATTGGGGGGGCGGGACCTACGAGCAGTACTTC | TRBV25-1 | NA | TRBJ2-7
CASSLGKGDLGSDSPLHF | TGCGCCAGCAGCTTGGGCAAGGGGGACCTAGGGTCGGATTCACCCCTCCACTTT | TRBV5-1 | NA | TRBJ1-6
CATSREGLDSEQYF | TGTGCCACCAGCAGAGAGGGGCTAGACTCCGAGCAGTACTTC | TRBV15 | NA | TRBJ2-7
CASSLGQGAGYEQYF | TGTGCCAGCAGCTTAGGCCAGGGGGCTGGCTACGAGCAGTACTTC | TRBV7-9 | TRBD1 | TRBJ2-7
CAWSEEDRHSGNTIYF | TGTGCCTGGAGTGAAGAGGACAGGCACTCTGGAAACACCATATATTTT | TRBV30 | TRBD1 | TRBJ1-3
CASSQDPGSAGNTIYF | TGTGCCAGCAGCCAAGACCCAGGTTCAGCTGGAAACACCATATATTTT | TRBV14 | NA | TRBJ1-3
CASSSGEGRETQYF | TGTGCCAGCAGTTCGGGGGAGGGACGAGAGACCCAGTACTTC | TRBV6-5 | TRBD2 | TRBJ2-5
CASSLSWYEQYF | TGTGCCAGCAGTTTAAGCTGGTACGAGCAGTACTTC | TRBV28 | NA | TRBJ2-7
CASTWTGGNYGYTF | TGTGCCAGCACCTGGACGGGGGGCAACTATGGCTACACCTTC | TRBV19 | NA | TRBJ1-2
CASSQDASYGYTF | TGTGCCAGCAGCCAAGATGCGAGCTATGGCTACACCTTC | TRBV4-2 | NA | TRBJ1-2
CASSEKVGGQSLSPLHF | TGTGCCAGCAGTGAAAAAGTTGGGGGACAGTCCTTATCACCCCTCCACTTT | TRBV2 | TRBD1 | TRBJ1-6
CAWRPGLAGEFETQYF | TGTGCCTGGAGGCCGGGACTAGCGGGAGAGTTTGAGACCCAGTACTTC | TRBV30 | TRBD2 | TRBJ2-5
CASSGNLRTGGFVYGYTF | TGTGCCAGCAGTGGGAACTTGCGGACAGGGGGTTTTGTCTATGGCTACACCTTC | TRBV25-1 | TRBD1 | TRBJ1-2
CASSLRGTEAFF | TGTGCCAGCAGCTTAAGGGGGACTGAAGCTTTCTTT | TRBV7-8 | NA | TRBJ1-1
CASSPLGTGHNSNTGELFF | TGTGCCAGCTCACCACTTGGGACGGGACATAATTCGAACACCGGGGAGCTGTTTTTT | TRBV18 | NA | TRBJ2-2
CASSSLGTPTDTQYF | TGTGCCAGCAGCTCCCTCGGGACTCCTACAGATACGCAGTATTTT | TRBV13 | NA | TRBJ2-3
CASDRQGLGYTF | TGTGCCAGCGACCGACAGGGTCTCGGCTACACCTTC | TRBV28 | TRBD1 | TRBJ1-2
CASIRDRGLNTEAFF | TGTGCCAGCATCCGGGACAGGGGGCTGAACACTGAAGCTTTCTTT | TRBV27 | TRBD1 | TRBJ1-1
CASSPPGQGLGGNTIYF | TGTGCCAGCTCACCACCAGGCCAGGGATTGGGCGGAAACACCATATATTTT | TRBV18 | NA | TRBJ1-3